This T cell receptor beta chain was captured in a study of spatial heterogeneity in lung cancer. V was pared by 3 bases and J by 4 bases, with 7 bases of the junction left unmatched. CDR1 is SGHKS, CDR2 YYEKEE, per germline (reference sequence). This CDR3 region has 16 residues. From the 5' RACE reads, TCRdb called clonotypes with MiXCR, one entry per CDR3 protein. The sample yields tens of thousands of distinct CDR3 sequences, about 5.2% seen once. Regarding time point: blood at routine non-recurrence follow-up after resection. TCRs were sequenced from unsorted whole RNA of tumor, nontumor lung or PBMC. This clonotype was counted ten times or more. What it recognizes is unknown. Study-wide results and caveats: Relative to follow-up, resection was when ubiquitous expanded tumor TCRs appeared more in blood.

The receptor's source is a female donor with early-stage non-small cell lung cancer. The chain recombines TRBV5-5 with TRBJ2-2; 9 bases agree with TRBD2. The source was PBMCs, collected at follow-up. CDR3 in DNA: TGTGCCAGCAGCTCGCGGGGGGGCTTGAGCACCGGGGAGCTGTTTTTT. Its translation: CASSSRGGLSTGELFF.